The source of this T cell receptor (beta chain) is a study of blood T cell repertoires in COVID-19. Study details: The United States, Italy and Spain were the sources of the acute and convalescent COVID-19 samples.

Residents of about two dozen US areas, aged about 18 to 89 years, made up the participants. Germline CDR1 and CDR2: LGHDT and YNNKEL (reference sequence). V was pared by 3 bases and J by 4 bases, with 12 bases between. CDR3 length equals 14 residues. Sequenced by immunoSEQ multiplex PCR; TCRdb stores in-frame clones only, minus some. The table shows fewer than 250,000 clones, with 84% occurring only once. Sequencing input: PBMCs or T cells enriched from blood (not recorded which). This chain links TRBV3-1 (or the pseudogene TRBV3-2) with TRBJ1-1; D ambiguous. This sequence originates from a woman in her 30s who had been exposed to COVID-19. The DNA for the CDR3 is TGTGCCAGCAGCCAGGTCTCAGTTTCCACTGAAGCTTTCTTT. Its protein is CASSQVSVSTEAFF.